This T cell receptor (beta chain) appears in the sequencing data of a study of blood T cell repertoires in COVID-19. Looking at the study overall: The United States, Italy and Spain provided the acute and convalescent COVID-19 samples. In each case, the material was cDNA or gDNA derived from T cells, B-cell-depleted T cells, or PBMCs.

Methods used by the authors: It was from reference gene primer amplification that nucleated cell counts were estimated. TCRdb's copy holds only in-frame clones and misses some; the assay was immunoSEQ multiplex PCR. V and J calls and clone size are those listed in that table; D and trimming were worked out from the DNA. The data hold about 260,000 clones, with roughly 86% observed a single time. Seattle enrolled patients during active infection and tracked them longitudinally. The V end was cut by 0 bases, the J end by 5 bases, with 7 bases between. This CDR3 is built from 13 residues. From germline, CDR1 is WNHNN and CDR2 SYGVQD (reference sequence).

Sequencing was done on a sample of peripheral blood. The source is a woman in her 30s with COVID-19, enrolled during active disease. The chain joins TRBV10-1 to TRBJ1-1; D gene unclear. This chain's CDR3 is CASSESGGTEAFF. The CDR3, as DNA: TGCGCCAGCAGTGAGTCTGGAGGGACTGAAGCTTTCTTT.